These 9 T cell receptor beta chains originate from one sample sequenced in a study of T cells after yellow fever vaccination (dated 2019 in TCRdb). The library was produced with 5' RACE. These reads were obtained on an Illumina HiSeq 2500. The raw public data were reprocessed by TCRdb itself: fastp quality trimming at Q25, MiXCR clonotype calling, in-frame beta chains only. One record per CDR3 amino acid sequence lists the most common genes and DNA. Counted in this sample were approximately 90,000 distinct CDR3 sequences; approximately 12% of them appeared once. The ten most abundant clones make up around 24% of the sample. This specimen's treatment or condition label, interpreted: live attenuated yellow fever vaccine strain. The sample was CD8+ T cells not binding an NS4B(214-222) dextramer, sorted from PBMCs, taken roughly 20 days after the first yellow fever vaccination. The sample's cell subset or site label, in plain terms: NS4B epitope dextramer-negative CD8 T cells. All receptors derive from a young man who received the YFV17D yellow fever vaccine.

This clonotype was seen a handful of times. The chain combines TRBV19 with TRBJ2-1, with D unresolved. V was clipped by 1 base and J by 0 bases, with 7 bases between them. CDR1 is LNHDA and CDR2 is SQIVND in the germline V gene (reference sequence). The CDR3 sequence is 15 residues long. DNA of the CDR3: TGTGCCAGTAGTATAGTAGCCAACTCCTACAATGAGCAGTTCTTC. Protein product: CASSIVANSYNEQFF.

This clonotype has a handful of counts. The CDR3 nucleotides read TGCGCCAGCAGCCAAGTAGGAGGGGGTTACGAGCAGTACTTC. It translates to CASSQVGGGYEQYF. The chain couples TRBV4-1 to TRBJ2-7; tentatively, D is TRBD1 or TRBD2 (6 bases each). V lost 1 base to trimming and J lost 4 bases, with 11 bases between them. This CDR3 has 14 residues. In germline, CDR1 is MGHRA, CDR2 YSYEKL.

This chain uses TRBV11-2 with TRBJ1-4; the D gene is possibly TRBD1 (6 bases). Germline lookup yields CDR1 SGHAT and CDR2 FQNNGV. CDR3 length equals 14 residues. V was clipped by 10 bases and J by 5 bases, with 17 bases between them. The CDR3 DNA reads TGTGCCAAAAATTCCGGGACAAGAAATGAAAAACTGTTTTTT. Protein product: CAKNSGTRNEKLFF.

V is TRBV20-1 and J is TRBJ2-1; 7 bases align to TRBD2. The CDR3 is 15 residues long. The J segment lost 7 bases and the V segment lost 6 bases, leaving 15 bases of the junction unmatched. Germline assignment: CDR1 DFQATT and CDR2 SNEGSKA (reference sequence). As DNA, the CDR3 is TGCAGTGCCAGCAGCGGAGAGAGCGGGGCAAATGAGCAGTTCTTC. This encodes CSASSGESGANEQFF.

This clonotype showed up just a few times. V gene TRBV7-8 combines with J gene TRBJ2-1; TRBD2 might be the D (6 bases). Per germline, CDR1 SGHVS and CDR2 FQNEAQ. The germline V and J ends were trimmed by 5 bases and 4 bases, with 12 bases remaining between them. The CDR3 totals 14 residues. CDR3 nucleotides: TGTGCCAGCAGCCGAGGGGACTGGTACAATGAGCAGTTCTTC. Translating gives CASSRGDWYNEQFF.

This clonotype was picked up a small number of times. The chain couples TRBV6-9 to TRBJ2-7; D is uncertain. Germline CDR1 MNHGY, CDR2 SVAAGI. V was trimmed by 4 bases and J by 0 bases, leaving 13 bases between them. CDR3 length equals 15 residues. CDR3 nucleotide sequence: TGTGCCAGCAGTTCACGTCTGCCGAGCTCCTACGAGCAGTACTTC. Protein: CASSSRLPSSYEQYF.

This clonotype was seen a few times. The V and J genes are TRBV7-6 and TRBJ1-1, with 7 bases matching TRBD1. After removal of 5 bases from V and 4 bases from J, the junction contained 10 bases not matched to a gene. Germline V lookup: CDR1 SGHVS, CDR2 FNYEAQ. This CDR3 has 15 residues. The CDR3 DNA sequence: TGTGCCAGCAGCCCCCCCAAGGCAGGGGGCACTGAAGCTTTCTTT. Amino acid sequence: CASSPPKAGGTEAFF.

For this clonotype: The junction and the germline gene differ at one end; a read error may be behind it. V usage is TRBV12-3 or TRBV12-4 and J usage is TRBJ1-1; D remains unclear. This CDR3 comprises 15 residues. This chain's CDR3 is CASSNDYAMNTEAFF. Written as DNA, the CDR3 is TGTGCCAGCAGTAACGACTACGCCATGAATACTGAAGCTTTCTTT.

The chain combines TRBV29-1 with TRBJ1-4, with D unresolved. The germline gives CDR1 SQVTM, CDR2 ANQGSEA. Deletions cut 5 bases from V and 8 bases from J, with 12 bases between. The length of the CDR3 is 12 residues. The CDR3 here is CSVTEKGEKLFF. CDR3 in DNA: TGCAGCGTTACAGAAAAGGGCGAAAAACTGTTTTTT. Complete variable domain (other parts from reference TRBV29-1 and TRBJ1-4): SAVISQKPSRDICQRGTSLTIQCQVDSQVTMMFWYRQQPGQSLTLIATANQGSEATYESGFVIDKFPISRPNLTFSTLTVSNMSPEDSSIYLCSVTEKGEKLFFGSGTQLSVL.